This is a list of T cell receptor beta chains from one sample in a study of Graves' ophthalmopathy and Graves' hyperthyroidism. TCRdb reprocessed the multiplex PCR reads via MiXCR and lists one record per CDR3 protein. This table has a few hundred thousand distinct CDR3 sequences, 35% to 40% appearing once. The specimen sequenced was peripheral blood or thyroid tissue (not recorded which). All receptors derive from an adult man with Graves' hyperthyroidism. Each CDR3 is given with its conserved first and last residue. Fields, in order: J gene, V gene, clone size, D gene, CDR3 DNA, CDR3 protein. D genes are given only for firm matches. The size of a clone is reported for some rows only, either as once, few or many, or as a class for expanded clones.

j_call: TRBJ1-5; v_call: TRBV19; clone_size: many; d_call: NA; cdr3_nt: TGTGCCAGTAGTAAGGGCCAGCCCCAGCATTTT; cdr3_aa: CASSKGQPQHF
j_call: TRBJ2-5; v_call: TRBV5-4; clone_size: many; d_call: NA; cdr3_nt: TGTGCCAGCAGCTTGGTGTCTAGCAGCCAAGAGACCCAGTACTTC; cdr3_aa: CASSLVSSSQETQYF
j_call: TRBJ2-7; v_call: TRBV12-3/TRBV12-4; clone_size: NA; d_call: NA; cdr3_nt: TGTGCCAGCAAGGAAGGTCCGAGCCTCTACGAGCAGTACTTC; cdr3_aa: CASKEGPSLYEQYF
j_call: TRBJ1-5; v_call: TRBV2; clone_size: many; d_call: TRBD1; cdr3_nt: TGTGCCAGCAGTGAATCGGGACAGAGCAATCAGCCCCAGCATTTT; cdr3_aa: CASSESGQSNQPQHF
j_call: TRBJ1-6; v_call: TRBV2; clone_size: NA; d_call: NA; cdr3_nt: TGTGCCTGGAGTCCGGCTATTGTTTCGAATTCACCCCTCCACTTT; cdr3_aa: CAWSPAIVSNSPLHF
j_call: TRBJ2-2; v_call: TRBV20-1; clone_size: NA; d_call: NA; cdr3_nt: TGCAGTGCTAGATGGACACGGACGAACACCGGGGAGCTGTTTTTT; cdr3_aa: CSARWTRTNTGELFF
j_call: TRBJ2-7; v_call: TRBV27; clone_size: many; d_call: NA; cdr3_nt: TGTGCCAGCAGTTTGACTAGGAACTACGAGCAGTACTTC; cdr3_aa: CASSLTRNYEQYF
j_call: TRBJ1-1; v_call: TRBV7-8; clone_size: NA; d_call: NA; cdr3_nt: TGTGCCAGCAGTGAAGGGTACGCGGACACTGAAGCTTTCTTT; cdr3_aa: CASSEGYADTEAFF
j_call: TRBJ2-5; v_call: TRBV10-3; clone_size: NA; d_call: NA; cdr3_nt: TGTGCCATCAGTGAGTCGGGGCTAGTGGGAGGGACCCAGTACTTC; cdr3_aa: CAISESGLVGGTQYF
j_call: TRBJ1-2; v_call: TRBV2; clone_size: NA; d_call: TRBD1; cdr3_nt: TGTGCCAGCAGTTCTCGGACAGGGAGTTTGGCTGGTGGCTACACCTTC; cdr3_aa: CASSSRTGSLAGGYTF
j_call: TRBJ1-1; v_call: TRBV4-2; clone_size: few; d_call: NA; cdr3_nt: TGTGCCAGCAGCCAGGTCGACTGGAACACTGAAGCTTTCTTT; cdr3_aa: CASSQVDWNTEAFF
j_call: TRBJ1-3; v_call: TRBV9; clone_size: NA; d_call: NA; cdr3_nt: TGTGCCAGCAGCGTAGTAGCAGGGCACTCTGGAAACATCATATATTTT; cdr3_aa: CASSVVAGHSGNIIYF
j_call: TRBJ1-5; v_call: TRBV4-2; clone_size: NA; d_call: TRBD1; cdr3_nt: TGTGCCTGGAGTGTGGGACAGGGTCAGCCCCAGCATTTT; cdr3_aa: CAWSVGQGQPQHF
j_call: TRBJ2-3; v_call: TRBV7-6; clone_size: NA; d_call: NA; cdr3_nt: TGTGCCAGCAGCTATGACTATACAGATACGCAGTATTTT; cdr3_aa: CASSYDYTDTQYF
j_call: TRBJ2-2; v_call: TRBV5-4; clone_size: few; d_call: NA; cdr3_nt: TGTGCCAGCAGCAAACTTCATAGCACCGGGGAGCTGTTTTTT; cdr3_aa: CASSKLHSTGELFF
j_call: TRBJ2-5; v_call: TRBV7-3; clone_size: few; d_call: NA; cdr3_nt: TGTGCCAGCAGCTGGGGCGGAGAGACCCAGTACTTC; cdr3_aa: CASSWGGETQYF
j_call: TRBJ1-6; v_call: TRBV7-6; clone_size: many; d_call: TRBD1; cdr3_nt: TGTGCCAGCAGCGTGCAGGGGGCTAATTCACCCCTCCACTTT; cdr3_aa: CASSVQGANSPLHF
j_call: TRBJ1-5; v_call: TRBV7-9; clone_size: NA; d_call: NA; cdr3_nt: TGTGCCAGCAGCTTACAGAGGTGGCAAGAGACCCAGCATTTT; cdr3_aa: CASSLQRWQETQHF
j_call: TRBJ2-7; v_call: TRBV6-5; clone_size: NA; d_call: NA; cdr3_nt: TGTGCCATCAGTGATGGTGGGGGCTACGAGCAGTACTTC; cdr3_aa: CAISDGGGYEQYF
j_call: TRBJ2-5; v_call: TRBV12-3/TRBV12-4; clone_size: NA; d_call: TRBD1; cdr3_nt: TGTGCCAGCAGTTGGGATACAGGGGGAGAGACCCAGTACTTC; cdr3_aa: CASSWDTGGETQYF